The clone carrying this TCR beta chain was counted ten times or more. Its target is not known. The data were taken from a study of response to subunit inactivated influenza vaccine. Overall study findings and caveats: Each seasonal flu vaccination may recruit only limited new T cells, authors suggested.

MiXCR, run by TCRdb on the RT-PCR reads, gives a single entry per CDR3 protein. This table has hundreds of thousands of distinct CDR3 sequences, around 13% appearing once. V shed 0 bases and J shed 6 bases, with 11 bases lying between them. The CDR3 extends over 14 amino acids. The V gene's germline CDR1 is SGHRS and CDR2 YFSETQ. The rearrangement links TRBV5-1 to TRBJ2-3, with unresolved D. The sequence was collected from a man between 45 and 60 years old who received an inactivated influenza vaccine. This material consisted of PBMCs from blood, taken roughly 2 weeks before vaccination. The CDR3 loop reads CASSLVQIGDTQYF. CDR3 sequence (DNA): TGCGCCAGCAGCTTGGTACAAATCGGGGATACGCAGTATTTT.